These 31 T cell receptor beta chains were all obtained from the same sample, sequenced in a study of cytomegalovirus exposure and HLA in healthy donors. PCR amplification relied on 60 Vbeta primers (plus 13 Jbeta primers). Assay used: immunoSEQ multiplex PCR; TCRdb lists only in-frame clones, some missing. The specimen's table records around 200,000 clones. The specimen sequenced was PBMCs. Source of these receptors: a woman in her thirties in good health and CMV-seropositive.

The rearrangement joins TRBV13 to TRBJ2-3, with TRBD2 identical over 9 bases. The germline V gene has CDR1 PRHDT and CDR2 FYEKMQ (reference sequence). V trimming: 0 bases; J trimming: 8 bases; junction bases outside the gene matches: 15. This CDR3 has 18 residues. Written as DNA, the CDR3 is TGTGCCAGCAGCTTAGGCGGAAAGGGGACTAGCAGGTTTTCTACGCAGTATTTT. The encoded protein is CASSLGGKGTSRFSTQYF. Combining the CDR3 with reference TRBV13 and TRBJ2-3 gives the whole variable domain AAGVIQSPRHLIKEKRETATLKCYPIPRHDTVYWYQQGPGQDPQFLISFYEKMQSDKGSIPDRFSAQQFSDYHSELNMSSLELGDSALYFCASSLGGKGTSRFSTQYFGPGTRLTVL.

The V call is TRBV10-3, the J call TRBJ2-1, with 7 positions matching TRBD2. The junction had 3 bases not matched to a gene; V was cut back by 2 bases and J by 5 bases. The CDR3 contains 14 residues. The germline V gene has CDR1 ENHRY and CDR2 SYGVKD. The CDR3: CAISEREAHNEQFF. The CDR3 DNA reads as TGTGCCATCAGTGAGCGGGAGGCCCACAATGAGCAGTTCTTC.

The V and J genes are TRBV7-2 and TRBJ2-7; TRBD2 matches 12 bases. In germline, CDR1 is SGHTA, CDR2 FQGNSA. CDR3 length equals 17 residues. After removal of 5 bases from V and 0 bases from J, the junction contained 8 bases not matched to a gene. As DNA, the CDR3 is TGTGCCAGCAGCCCGGGAGGACTAGCGGGGATCTCCTACGAGCAGTACTTC. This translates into CASSPGGLAGISYEQYF.

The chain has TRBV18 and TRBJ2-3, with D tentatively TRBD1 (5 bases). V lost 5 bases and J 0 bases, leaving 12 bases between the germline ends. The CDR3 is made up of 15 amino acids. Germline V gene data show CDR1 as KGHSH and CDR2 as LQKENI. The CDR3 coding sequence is TGTGCCAGCTCATCCGTCAGGGATAGCACAGATACGCAGTATTTT. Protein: CASSSVRDSTDTQYF.

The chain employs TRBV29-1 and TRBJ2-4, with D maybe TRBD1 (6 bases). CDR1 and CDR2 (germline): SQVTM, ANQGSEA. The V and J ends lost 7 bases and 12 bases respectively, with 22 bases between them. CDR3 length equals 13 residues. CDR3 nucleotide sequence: TGCAGCGCGGTCCCCGGGACATCGACCGCTCAGTACTTC. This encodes CSAVPGTSTAQYF. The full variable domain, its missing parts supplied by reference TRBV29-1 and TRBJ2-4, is SAVISQKPSRDICQRGTSLTIQCQVDSQVTMMFWYRQQPGQSLTLIATANQGSEATYESGFVIDKFPISRPNLTFSTLTVSNMSPEDSSIYLCSAVPGTSTAQYFGAGTRLSVL.

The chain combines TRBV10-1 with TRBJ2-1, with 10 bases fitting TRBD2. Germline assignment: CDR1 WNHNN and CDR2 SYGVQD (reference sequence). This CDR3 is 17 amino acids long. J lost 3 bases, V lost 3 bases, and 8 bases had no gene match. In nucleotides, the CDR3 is TGCGCCAGCAGTGAAGGAGGAGCGGGGGGGTACTACAATGAGCAGTTCTTC. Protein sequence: CASSEGGAGGYYNEQFF.

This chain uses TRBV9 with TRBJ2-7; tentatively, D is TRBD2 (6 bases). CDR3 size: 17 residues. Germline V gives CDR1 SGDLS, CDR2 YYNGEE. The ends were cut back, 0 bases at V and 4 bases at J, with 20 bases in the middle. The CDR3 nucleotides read TGTGCCAGCAGCGTAGGAGGAGGAGCGGGCCCCTTTTACGAGCAGTACTTC. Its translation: CASSVGGGAGPFYEQYF.

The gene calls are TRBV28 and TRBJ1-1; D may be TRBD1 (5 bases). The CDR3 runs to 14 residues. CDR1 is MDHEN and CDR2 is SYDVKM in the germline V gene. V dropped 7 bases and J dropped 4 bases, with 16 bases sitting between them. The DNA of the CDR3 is TGTGCCAGCACCCCCGGTCAGGGTCCCACTGAAGCTTTCTTT. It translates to CASTPGQGPTEAFF.

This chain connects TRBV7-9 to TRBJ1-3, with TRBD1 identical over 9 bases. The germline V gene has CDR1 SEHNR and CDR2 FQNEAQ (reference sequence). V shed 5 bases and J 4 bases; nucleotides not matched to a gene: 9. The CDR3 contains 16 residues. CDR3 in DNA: TGTGCCAGCAGCAGGAGCGGGACAGGGCCGGGAAACACCATATATTTT. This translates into CASSRSGTGPGNTIYF.

In DNA, the CDR3 is TGCGCCAGCAGCCCTCTTTTCTCCTCTGGAAACACCATATATTTT. Translation: CASSPLFSSGNTIYF. The chain joins TRBV4-1 to TRBJ1-3; D unresolved. Germline V gives CDR1 MGHRA, CDR2 YSYEKL. The CDR3 extends over 15 amino acids. V was clipped by 4 bases and J by 0 bases, with 10 bases between them.

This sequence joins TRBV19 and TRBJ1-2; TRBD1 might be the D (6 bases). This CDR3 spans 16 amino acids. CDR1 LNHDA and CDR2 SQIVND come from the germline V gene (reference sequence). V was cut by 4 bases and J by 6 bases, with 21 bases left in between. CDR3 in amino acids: CASSTTGIGPRHGYTF. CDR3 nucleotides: TGTGCCAGTAGTACCACAGGGATAGGGCCTCGGCATGGCTACACCTTC.

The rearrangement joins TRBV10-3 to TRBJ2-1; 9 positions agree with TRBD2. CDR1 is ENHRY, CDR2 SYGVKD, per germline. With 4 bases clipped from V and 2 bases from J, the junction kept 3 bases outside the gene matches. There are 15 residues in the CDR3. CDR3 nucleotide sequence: TGTGCCATCAGTGGTAGCGGGAGAGCCTACAATGAGCAGTTCTTC. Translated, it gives CAISGSGRAYNEQFF.

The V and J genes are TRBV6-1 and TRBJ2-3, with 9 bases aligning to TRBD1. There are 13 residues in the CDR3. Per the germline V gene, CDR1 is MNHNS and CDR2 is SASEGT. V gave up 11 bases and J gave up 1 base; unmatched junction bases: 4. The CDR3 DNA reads TGTGCCTCCGGGGACAGGGGCACAGATACGCAGTATTTT. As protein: CASGDRGTDTQYF.

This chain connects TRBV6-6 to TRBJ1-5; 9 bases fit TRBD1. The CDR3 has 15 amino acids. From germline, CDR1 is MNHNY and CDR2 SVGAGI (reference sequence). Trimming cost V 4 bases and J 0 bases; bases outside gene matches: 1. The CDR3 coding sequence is TGTGCCAGCAGTTTGGACAGGGGTAGCAATCAGCCCCAGCATTTT. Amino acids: CASSLDRGSNQPQHF.

CDR3 in DNA: TGTGCCAGCAGTGGGATGGACAGGGGAATTGTCTATGGCTACACCTTC. Its protein is CASSGMDRGIVYGYTF. The rearrangement joins TRBV6-1 to TRBJ1-2; TRBD1 agrees at 9 bases. The V gene's germline CDR1 is MNHNS and CDR2 SASEGT. J lost 4 bases, V lost 4 bases, and 10 bases had no gene match. The CDR3 runs to 16 residues.

The CDR3 coding sequence is TGTGCCAGTAGTATCGAGGGAAATATAGCCAAAAACATTCAGTACTTC. Translated, it gives CASSIEGNIAKNIQYF. The V and J genes are TRBV19 and TRBJ2-4; a weak D match, TRBD2 (5 bases). Germline CDR1 and CDR2: LNHDA and SQIVND (reference sequence). V lost 3 bases to trimming and J lost 0 bases, with 12 bases between them. The CDR3 runs to 16 residues.

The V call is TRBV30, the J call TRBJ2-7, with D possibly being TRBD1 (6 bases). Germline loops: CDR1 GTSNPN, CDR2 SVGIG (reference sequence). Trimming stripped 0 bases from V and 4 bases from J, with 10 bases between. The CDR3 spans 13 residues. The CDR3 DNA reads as TGTGCCTGGAGTGTAGGACAGCCATACGAGCAGTACTTC. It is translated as CAWSVGQPYEQYF.

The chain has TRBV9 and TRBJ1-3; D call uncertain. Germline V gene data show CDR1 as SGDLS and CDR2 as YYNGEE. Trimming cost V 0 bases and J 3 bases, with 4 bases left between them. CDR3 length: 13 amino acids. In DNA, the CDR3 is TGTGCCAGCAGCGTAGGTAATGGAAACACCATATATTTT. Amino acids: CASSVGNGNTIYF.

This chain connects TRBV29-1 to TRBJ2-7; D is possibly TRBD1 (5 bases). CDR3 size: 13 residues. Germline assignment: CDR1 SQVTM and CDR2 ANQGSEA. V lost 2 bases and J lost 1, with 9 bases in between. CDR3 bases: TGCAGCGTTGAAAGGGGAATATCCTACGAGCAGTACTTC. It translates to CSVERGISYEQYF.

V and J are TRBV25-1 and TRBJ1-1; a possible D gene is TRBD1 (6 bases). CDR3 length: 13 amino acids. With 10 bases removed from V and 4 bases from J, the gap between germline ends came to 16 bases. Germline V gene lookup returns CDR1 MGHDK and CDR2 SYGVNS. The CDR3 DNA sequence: TGTGCCACCACCCAGGGGCCCCTCACTGAAGCTTTCTTT. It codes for CATTQGPLTEAFF. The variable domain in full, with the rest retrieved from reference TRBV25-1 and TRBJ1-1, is EADIYQTPRYLVIGTGKKITLECSQTMGHDKMYWYQQDPGMELHLIHYSYGVNSTEKGDLSSESTVSRIRTEHFPLTLESARPSHTSQYLCATTQGPLTEAFFGQGTRLTVV.

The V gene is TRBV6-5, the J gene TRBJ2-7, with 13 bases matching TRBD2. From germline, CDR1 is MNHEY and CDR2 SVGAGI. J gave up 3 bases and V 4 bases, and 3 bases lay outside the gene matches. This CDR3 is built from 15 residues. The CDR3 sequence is CASSSGLAGRYEQYF. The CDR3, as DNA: TGTGCCAGCAGTTCGGGACTAGCGGGGCGCTACGAGCAGTACTTC.

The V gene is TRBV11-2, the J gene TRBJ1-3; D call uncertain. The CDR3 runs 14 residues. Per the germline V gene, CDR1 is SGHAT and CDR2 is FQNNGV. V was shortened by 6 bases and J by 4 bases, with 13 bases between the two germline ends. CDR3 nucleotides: TGTGCCAGCAGTAGGGCGCAGCGGGGAAACACCATATATTTT. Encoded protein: CASSRAQRGNTIYF.

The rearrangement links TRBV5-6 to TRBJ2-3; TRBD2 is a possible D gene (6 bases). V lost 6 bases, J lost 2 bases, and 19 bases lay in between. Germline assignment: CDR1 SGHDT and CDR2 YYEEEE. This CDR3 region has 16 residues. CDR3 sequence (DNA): TGTGCCAGCACCACGGACGGGAGACCTTACACAGATACGCAGTATTTT. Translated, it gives CASTTDGRPYTDTQYF.

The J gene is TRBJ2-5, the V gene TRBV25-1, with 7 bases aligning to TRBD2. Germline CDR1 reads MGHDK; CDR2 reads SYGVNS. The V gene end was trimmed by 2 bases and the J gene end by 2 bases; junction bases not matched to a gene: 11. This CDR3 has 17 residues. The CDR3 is CASSEGSGTVFQETQYF. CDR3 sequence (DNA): TGTGCCAGCAGTGAAGGAAGCGGGACTGTTTTTCAAGAGACCCAGTACTTC.

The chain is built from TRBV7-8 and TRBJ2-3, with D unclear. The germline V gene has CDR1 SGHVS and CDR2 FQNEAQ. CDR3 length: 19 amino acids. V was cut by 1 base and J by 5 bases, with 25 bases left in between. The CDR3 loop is CASSLVPPWRGDRLDTQYF. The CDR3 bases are TGTGCCAGCAGCTTAGTTCCCCCGTGGCGCGGTGATCGGCTAGATACGCAGTATTTT.

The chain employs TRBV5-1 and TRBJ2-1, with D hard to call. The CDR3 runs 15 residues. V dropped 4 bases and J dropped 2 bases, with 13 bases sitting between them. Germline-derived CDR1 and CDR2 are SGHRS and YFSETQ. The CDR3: CASSLDLGAYNEQFF. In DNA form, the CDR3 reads TGCGCCAGCAGCCTAGATTTGGGTGCCTACAATGAGCAGTTCTTC. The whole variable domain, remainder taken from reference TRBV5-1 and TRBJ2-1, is KAGVTQTPRYLIKTRGQQVTLSCSPISGHRSVSWYQQTPGQGLQFLFEYFSETQRNKGNFPGRFSGRQFSNSRSEMNVSTLELGDSALYLCASSLDLGAYNEQFFGPGTRLTVL.

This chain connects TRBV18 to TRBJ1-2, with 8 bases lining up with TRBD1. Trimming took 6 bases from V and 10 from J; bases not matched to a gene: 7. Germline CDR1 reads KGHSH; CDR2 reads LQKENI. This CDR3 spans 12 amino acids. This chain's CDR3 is CASSGGQALYTF. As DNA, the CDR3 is TGTGCCAGCTCGGGGGGACAGGCCCTCTACACCTTC. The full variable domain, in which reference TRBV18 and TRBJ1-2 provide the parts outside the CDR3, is NAGVMQNPRHLVRRRGQEARLRCSPMKGHSHVYWYRQLPEEGLKFMVYLQKENIIDESGMPKERFSAEFPKEGPSILRIQQVVRGDSAAYFCASSGGQALYTFGSGTRLTVV.

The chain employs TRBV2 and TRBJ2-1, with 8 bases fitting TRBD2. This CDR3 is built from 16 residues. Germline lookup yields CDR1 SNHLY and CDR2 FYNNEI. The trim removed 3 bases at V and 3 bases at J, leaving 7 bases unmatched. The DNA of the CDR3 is TGTGCCAGCAGTGAGCTTAGCGGGACCAGCTACAATGAGCAGTTCTTC. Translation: CASSELSGTSYNEQFF. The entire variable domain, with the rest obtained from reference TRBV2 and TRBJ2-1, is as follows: EPEVTQTPSHQVTQMGQEVILRCVPISNHLYFYWYRQILGQKVEFLVSFYNNEISEKSEIFDDQFSVERPDGSNFTLKIRSTKLEDSAMYFCASSELSGTSYNEQFFGPGTRLTVL.

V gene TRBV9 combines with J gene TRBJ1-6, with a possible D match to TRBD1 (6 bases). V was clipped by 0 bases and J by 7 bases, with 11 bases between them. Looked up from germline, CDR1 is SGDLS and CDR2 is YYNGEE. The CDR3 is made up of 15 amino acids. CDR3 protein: CASSVGIQGNSPLHF. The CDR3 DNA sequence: TGTGCCAGCAGCGTAGGAATCCAGGGGAATTCACCCCTCCACTTT.

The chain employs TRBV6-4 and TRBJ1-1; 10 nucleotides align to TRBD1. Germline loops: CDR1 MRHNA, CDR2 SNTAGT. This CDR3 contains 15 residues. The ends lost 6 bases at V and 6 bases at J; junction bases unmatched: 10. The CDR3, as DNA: TGTGCCAGCAGCAATGAGACAGGGGGCGCAGCTGAAGCTTTCTTT. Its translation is CASSNETGGAAEAFF.

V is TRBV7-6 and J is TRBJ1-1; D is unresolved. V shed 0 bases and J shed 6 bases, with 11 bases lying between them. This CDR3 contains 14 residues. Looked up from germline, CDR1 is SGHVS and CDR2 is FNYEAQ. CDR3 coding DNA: TGTGCCAGCAGCTTAGCGGAGATTGAGGCTGAAGCTTTCTTT. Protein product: CASSLAEIEAEAFF.